This entry lists 28 T cell receptor beta chains sequenced from one sample in a study of T cell repertoires in cytomegalovirus infection. TCRdb re-called the reads with MiXCR, one entry per CDR3 protein. The table has 160,000 or so distinct CDR3 sequences, 23% seen once. The sample taken for sequencing was PBMCs. These receptor sequences come from a human donor in good health (CMV status not recorded). Some clones in this sample may be carry-over from other donors' samples.

This clonotype has a count of ten or more. J is TRBJ2-1 and V is TRBV7-2; 15 bases align to TRBD2. There are 17 residues in the CDR3. The V segment lost 0 bases and the J segment 7 bases; nucleotides outside the gene matches: 4. Germline V gene lookup returns CDR1 SGHTA and CDR2 FQGNSA. This CDR3 is CASSLALGTSGGNEQFF. CDR3 bases: TGTGCCAGCAGCTTAGCGCTTGGGACTAGCGGGGGGAATGAGCAGTTCTTC.

This clonotype was counted a few times. This chain uses TRBV19 with TRBJ1-1; no firm D call. Germline V gene data show CDR1 as LNHDA and CDR2 as SQIVND (reference sequence). The CDR3 spans 13 residues. V shed 7 bases and J shed 0 bases, with 9 bases lying between them. CDR3 DNA sequence: TGTGCCAGTACGTACCTCCTGAACACTGAAGCTTTCTTT. Encoded protein: CASTYLLNTEAFF.

By sample fraction, this clonotype is medium-sized. The CDR3 sequence: CASSFGTSGRRRGDTQYF. The CDR3 DNA follows: TGTGCCAGCAGCTTCGGGACTAGCGGGAGACGAAGGGGGGATACGCAGTATTTT. The rearrangement uses TRBV7-2 and TRBJ2-3; 14 bases fit TRBD2. CDR1 is SGHTA and CDR2 is FQGNSA in the germline V gene. There are 18 residues in the CDR3. Trimming removed 3 bases from V and 6 bases from J; junction bases left unmatched: 11.

This chain connects TRBV2 to TRBJ2-5; a possible D gene is TRBD1 (6 bases). The CDR3 spans 15 residues. The V end lost 3 bases, the J end lost 5 bases, and 16 bases lay between the germline ends. Germline values: CDR1 SNHLY, CDR2 FYNNEI. The CDR3 sequence: CASSDVAGERETQYF. The CDR3 DNA reads TGTGCCAGCAGTGACGTGGCAGGGGAGAGGGAGACCCAGTACTTC.

This clonotype was seen ten or more times. CDR3 bases: TGTGCCAGCAGACCCGGGACTAGCGGATCCTACGAGCAGTACTTC. It translates to CASRPGTSGSYEQYF. The chain uses TRBV12-3 or TRBV12-4 and TRBJ2-7, with 11 bases matching TRBD2. With V trimmed by 6 bases and J by 1 base, 5 bases remained unmatched. The CDR3 has 15 residues.

This clonotype was found a few times. This rearrangement joins TRBV6-6 to TRBJ1-6; TRBD1 aligns across 9 bases. CDR1 and CDR2 (germline): MNHNY, SVGAGI (reference sequence). There are 12 residues in the CDR3. V was pared by 8 bases and J by 15 bases, with 8 bases of the junction left unmatched. The CDR3 nucleotides are TGTGCCAGCGGAGAACGGACAGGGGTCCTCCACTTT. It encodes CASGERTGVLHF.

This clonotype was detected ten times or more. The J gene is TRBJ2-3, the V gene TRBV7-2; D is ambiguous. The CDR3 runs to 11 residues. Germline-derived CDR1 and CDR2 are SGHTA and FQGNSA. V gave up 8 bases and J gave up 4 bases, with 7 bases separating them. This CDR3 reads CASVESDTQYF. In DNA, the CDR3 is TGTGCCAGCGTTGAGTCAGATACGCAGTATTTT.

A few counts support this clonotype. Here the CDR3 omits its conserved ending phenylalanine or tryptophan, so a read error is the likely source. The V gene is TRBV5-4, the J gene TRBJ2-5; 7 bases align to TRBD1. V lost 4 bases to trimming and J lost 2 bases; unmatched junction nucleotides: 2. This CDR3 contains 13 residues. CDR1 SGHNT and CDR2 YYREEE come from the germline V gene (reference sequence). The CDR3 region is CASSPTGQETQYS. CDR3 sequence (DNA): TGTGCCAGCAGCCCGACAGGGCAAGAGACCCAGTACTCC.

This clonotype was found many times. V is TRBV5-5 and J is TRBJ1-3; possible D gene TRBD1, 5 bases. This CDR3 has 14 residues. CDR1 and CDR2 (germline): SGHKS, YYEKEE (reference sequence). V lost 1 base to trimming and J lost 2 bases, with 7 bases between them. CDR3 protein: CASSLRGTGNTIYF. The CDR3 DNA is TGTGCCAGCAGCTTGAGGGGCACTGGAAACACCATATATTTT.

Many counts were recorded for this clonotype. The chain recombines TRBV20-1 with TRBJ2-1; D not resolved. There are 17 residues in the CDR3. V lost 1 base and J lost 5, with 21 bases in between. CDR1 and CDR2 from the germline V gene are DFQATT and SNEGSKA (reference sequence). The CDR3: CSARAKGTRRTHNEQFF. CDR3 bases: TGCAGTGCTAGAGCAAAAGGCACACGGCGGACCCACAATGAGCAGTTCTTC.

About this clonotype itself: Germline is not matched at one junction end, which may reflect a read error. The genes are TRBV28 and TRBJ2-1; no clear D gene. The CDR3 runs 12 residues. The V gene's germline CDR1 is MDHEN and CDR2 SYDVKM. DNA of the CDR3: TGTTCCAGCAGCCGGTCCTACAATGAGCAGTTCTTC. Its translation: CSSSRSYNEQFF.

The chain uses TRBV24-1 and TRBJ2-7; D remains unclear. This CDR3 has 11 amino acids. With 3 bases removed from V and 9 bases from J, the gap between germline ends came to 8 bases. Germline V gives CDR1 KGHDR, CDR2 SFDVKD. CDR3 coding DNA: TGTGCCACCAGTGATCTGGGGATGCAGTACTTC. This codes for CATSDLGMQYF.

In its sample, this clonotype was seen many times. The chain employs TRBV7-2 and TRBJ1-1; D gene uncertain. Looked up from germline, CDR1 is SGHTA and CDR2 is FQGNSA. Trimming removed 1 base from V and 5 bases from J, with 11 bases in between. The CDR3 loop spans 14 amino acids. CDR3 in amino acids: CASSLGFLGTEAFF. Here the CDR3 DNA reads TGTGCCAGCAGCTTAGGGTTCTTAGGGACTGAAGCTTTCTTT.

A few counts support this clonotype. The genes are TRBV11-3 and TRBJ2-1, with 12 bases that match TRBD2. Per germline, CDR1 SGHNT and CDR2 YENEEA. The trim removed 1 base at V and 5 bases at J, leaving 3 bases unmatched. The CDR3 covers 16 residues. The CDR3 DNA reads TGTGCCAGCAGCTTAGGCACTAGCGGGGGGAACAATGAGCAGTTCTTC. Encoded protein: CASSLGTSGGNNEQFF. Looking up the rest from reference TRBV11-3 and TRBJ2-1 gives the full variable domain: EAGVVQSPRYKIIEKKQPVAFWCNPISGHNTLYWYLQNLGQGPELLIRYENEEAVDDSQLPKDRFSAERLKGVDSTLKIQPAELGDSAVYLCASSLGTSGGNNEQFFGPGTRLTVL.

The V call is TRBV20-1, the J call TRBJ2-4; possible D gene TRBD2, 6 bases. Trimming removed 5 bases from V and 9 bases from J, with 11 bases in between. Germline V gene sequence: CDR1 DFQATT, CDR2 SNEGSKA (reference sequence). This CDR3 comprises 11 residues. The CDR3 coding sequence is TGCAGTGCTCCGCGGGGTGGCATTCAGTACTTC. Protein product: CSAPRGGIQYF.

This clonotype was observed at least ten times. V and J are TRBV7-6 and TRBJ2-7; D unclear. The germline V gene has CDR1 SGHVS and CDR2 FNYEAQ. The CDR3 is 14 amino acids. The V end lost 5 bases, the J end lost 3 bases, and 14 bases lay between the germline ends. CDR3 bases: TGTGCCAGCAGCCTAGGTGGCTCTCTCTACGAGCAGTACTTC. It codes for CASSLGGSLYEQYF. Complete variable domain (other parts from reference TRBV7-6 and TRBJ2-7): GAGVSQSPRYKVTKRGQDVALRCDPISGHVSLYWYRQALGQGPEFLTYFNYEAQQDKSGLPNDRFSAERPEGSISTLTIQRTEQRDSAMYRCASSLGGSLYEQYFGPGTRLTVT.

This clonotype was found many times. The J gene is TRBJ2-3, the V gene TRBV7-3; possible D gene TRBD1, 6 bases. The CDR3 sequence is 15 residues long. The germline V gene encodes CDR1 SGHTA and CDR2 FQGTGA. Trimming took 1 base from V and 5 from J, leaving 13 bases between them. CDR3 in amino acids: CASSLIGQGRDTQYF. The CDR3 bases are TGTGCCAGCAGCTTAATAGGGCAGGGGAGAGATACGCAGTATTTT.

CDR3 in amino acids: CASSLYSGANVLTF. CDR3 nucleotide sequence: TGTGCCAGCAGCTTGTACTCTGGGGCCAACGTCCTGACTTTC. The chain uses TRBV5-4 and TRBJ2-6; no definite D call. Deletions cut 1 base from V and 0 bases from J, with 2 bases between. The CDR3 extends over 14 amino acids. CDR1 and CDR2 from the germline V gene are SGHNT and YYREEE (reference sequence).

This clonotype has a count of ten or more. The CDR3 DNA is TGTGCCAGCAGCCTCACCGGGACAGGGGAATCAGAAGCTTTCTTT. It encodes CASSLTGTGESEAFF. This chain connects TRBV5-6 to TRBJ1-1, with TRBD1 matching over 10 bases. Per germline, CDR1 SGHDT and CDR2 YYEEEE. The CDR3 extends over 15 amino acids. Trimming at V came to 4 bases and at J to 8 bases, leaving 11 bases not matched to a gene.

The chain couples TRBV11-2 to TRBJ1-1; D unclear. With 1 base removed from V and 1 base from J, the gap between germline ends came to 13 bases. This CDR3 region has 16 residues. Germline-derived CDR1 and CDR2 are SGHAT and FQNNGV. The CDR3 nucleotides are TGTGCCAGCAGCTTAGTAACTGGATTTACGAACACTGAAGCTTTCTTT. Residues: CASSLVTGFTNTEAFF.

The sample holds a few counts of this clonotype. The J gene is TRBJ2-3, the V gene TRBV6-5; 13 nucleotides match TRBD2. The CDR3 has 17 amino acids. CDR1 is MNHEY, CDR2 SVGAGI, per germline. V lost 6 bases to trimming and J lost 1 base; unmatched junction nucleotides: 7. The DNA of the CDR3 is TGTGCCAGCAGCCGTCGGACTAGCGGGAGCCGCACAGATACGCAGTATTTT. This encodes CASSRRTSGSRTDTQYF.

CDR3 loop: CASSPGDPGSYEQYF. The DNA for the CDR3 is TGTGCCAGCAGCCCCGGGGACCCCGGGTCCTACGAGCAGTACTTC. The rearrangement links TRBV7-2 to TRBJ2-7; D tentatively fits TRBD1 or TRBD2 (5 bases each). V was clipped by 5 bases and J by 1 base, with 15 bases between them. The CDR3 contains 15 residues. CDR1 and CDR2 from the germline V gene are SGHTA and FQGNSA.

This clonotype was found many times. The rearrangement links TRBV7-3 to TRBJ2-3; 9 positions match TRBD2. The CDR3 has 14 residues. The germline V gene encodes CDR1 SGHTA and CDR2 FQGTGA. V was pared by 4 bases and J by 2 bases, with 1 base of the junction left unmatched. CDR3 in amino acids: CASSSSGNTDTQYF. CDR3 DNA: TGTGCCAGCAGCTCTAGCGGGAACACAGATACGCAGTATTTT.

This clonotype was counted only a few times. The chain links TRBV12-3 or TRBV12-4 to TRBJ2-7, with TRBD2 identical over 7 bases. Trimming took 3 bases from V and 5 from J; bases not matched to a gene: 1. This CDR3 is built from 12 residues. CDR3 amino acids: CASSLGGDEQYF. CDR3 in DNA: TGTGCCAGCAGTTTGGGGGGGGACGAGCAGTACTTC.

The V and J genes are TRBV29-1 and TRBJ2-5; the D is unclear. The CDR3 contains 14 residues. V shed 3 bases and J shed 1 base, with 12 bases lying between them. CDR1 is SQVTM, CDR2 ANQGSEA, per germline. The CDR3 coding sequence is TGCAGCGTTGACCTGGGCGATTCCCAAGAGACCCAGTACTTC. This gives the protein CSVDLGDSQETQYF.

This clonotype was counted many times. The chain carries TRBV5-1 and TRBJ2-1; D uncertain. Trimming left V 4 bases short and J 7 bases short, with 15 bases between. The CDR3 covers 14 residues. Germline V gives CDR1 SGHRS, CDR2 YFSETQ. The CDR3, as DNA: TGCGCCAGCAGCCCCACCACTATCCGGAATGAGCAGTTCTTC. Protein product: CASSPTTIRNEQFF.

The V call is TRBV5-1, the J call TRBJ2-1, with 9 bases that match TRBD2. Unmatched junction bases numbered 7, after V lost 3 bases and J lost 3 bases. The germline CDR1 and CDR2 sequences are SGHRS and YFSETQ. CDR3 length equals 16 residues. The chain's CDR3 is CASSSSPSGVYNEQFF. As DNA, the CDR3 is TGCGCCAGCAGCTCATCGCCTAGCGGGGTCTACAATGAGCAGTTCTTC.

The CDR3 region has the DNA TGTGCCAGCAGCTTAACTGCGACAGGGGACTATGGCTACACCTTC. This encodes CASSLTATGDYGYTF. The J gene is TRBJ1-2, the V gene TRBV7-2, with 8 positions matching TRBD1. J lost 3 bases, V lost 2 bases, and 5 bases had no gene match. Germline lookup yields CDR1 SGHTA and CDR2 FQGNSA. This CDR3 is built from 15 residues. The full variable domain, with the rest looked up from reference TRBV7-2 and TRBJ1-2, is GAGVSQSPSNKVTEKGKDVELRCDPISGHTALYWYRQSLGQGLEFLIYFQGNSAPDKSGLPSDRFSAERTGGSVSTLTIQRTQQEDSAVYLCASSLTATGDYGYTFGSGTRLTVV.